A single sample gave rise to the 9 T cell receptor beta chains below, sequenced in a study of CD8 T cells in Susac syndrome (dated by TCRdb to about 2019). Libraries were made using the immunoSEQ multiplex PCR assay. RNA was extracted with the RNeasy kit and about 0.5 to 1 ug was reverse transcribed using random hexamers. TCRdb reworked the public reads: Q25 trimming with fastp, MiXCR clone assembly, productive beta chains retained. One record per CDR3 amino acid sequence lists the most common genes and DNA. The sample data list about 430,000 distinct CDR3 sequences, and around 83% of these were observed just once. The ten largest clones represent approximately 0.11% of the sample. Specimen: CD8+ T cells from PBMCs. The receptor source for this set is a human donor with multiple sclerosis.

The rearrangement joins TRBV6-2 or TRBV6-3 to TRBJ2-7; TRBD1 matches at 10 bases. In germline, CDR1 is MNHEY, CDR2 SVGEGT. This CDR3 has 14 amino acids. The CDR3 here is CAGSGTGVLHEQYF. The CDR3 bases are TGTGCGGGCTCCGGGACAGGGGTCTTACACGAGCAGTACTTC.

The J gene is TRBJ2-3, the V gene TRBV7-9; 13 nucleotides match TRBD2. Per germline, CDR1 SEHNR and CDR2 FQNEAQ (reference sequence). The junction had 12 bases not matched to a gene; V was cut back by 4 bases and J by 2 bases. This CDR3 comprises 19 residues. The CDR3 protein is CASSSYGLAGEPTTDTQYF. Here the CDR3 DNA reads TGTGCCAGCAGCTCCTATGGACTAGCGGGAGAGCCAACCACAGATACGCAGTATTTT.

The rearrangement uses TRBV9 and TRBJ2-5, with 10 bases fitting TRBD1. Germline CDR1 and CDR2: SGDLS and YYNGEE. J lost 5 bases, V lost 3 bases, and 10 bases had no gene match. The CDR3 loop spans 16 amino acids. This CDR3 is CASSAFGTGALETQYF. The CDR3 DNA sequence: TGTGCCAGCAGCGCGTTCGGGACAGGGGCTTTGGAGACCCAGTACTTC.

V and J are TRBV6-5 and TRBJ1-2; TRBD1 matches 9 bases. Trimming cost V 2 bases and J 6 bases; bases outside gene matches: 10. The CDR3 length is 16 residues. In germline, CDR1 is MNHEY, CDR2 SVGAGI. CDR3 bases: TGTGCCAGCAGTTACATCGGGGGACAGGGAGAGCATGGCTACACCTTC. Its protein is CASSYIGGQGEHGYTF.

DNA for the CDR3: TGTGCCAGCAGCCCGCTGGCAGGGGGGACTCACAATGAGCAGTTCTTC. Protein: CASSPLAGGTHNEQFF. The J gene is TRBJ2-1, the V gene TRBV5-6, with D perhaps TRBD1 (7 bases). Germline V gives CDR1 SGHDT, CDR2 YYEEEE. Deletions cut 4 bases from V and 5 bases from J, with 19 bases between. This CDR3 is 16 amino acids long.

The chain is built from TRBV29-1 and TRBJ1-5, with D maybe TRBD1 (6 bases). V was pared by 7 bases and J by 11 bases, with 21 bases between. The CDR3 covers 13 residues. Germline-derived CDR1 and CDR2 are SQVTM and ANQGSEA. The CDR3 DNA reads TGCAGCGCCGAGGGGGGAAACCTAAAGACCCAGCATTTT. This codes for CSAEGGNLKTQHF.

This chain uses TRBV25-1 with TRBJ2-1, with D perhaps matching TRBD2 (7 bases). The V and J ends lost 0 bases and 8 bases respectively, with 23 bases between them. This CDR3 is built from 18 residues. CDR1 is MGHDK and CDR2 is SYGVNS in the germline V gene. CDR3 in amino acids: CASSEYMRSSGGLDEQFF. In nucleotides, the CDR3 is TGTGCCAGCAGTGAATATATGCGTAGTTCGGGGGGCTTGGATGAGCAGTTCTTC.

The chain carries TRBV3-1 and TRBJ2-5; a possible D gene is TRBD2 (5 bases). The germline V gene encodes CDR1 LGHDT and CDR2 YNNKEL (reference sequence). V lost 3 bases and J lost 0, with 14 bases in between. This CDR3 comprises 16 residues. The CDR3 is CASSHLRATYQETQYF. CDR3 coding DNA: TGTGCCAGCAGCCATTTGCGGGCTACGTACCAAGAGACCCAGTACTTC.

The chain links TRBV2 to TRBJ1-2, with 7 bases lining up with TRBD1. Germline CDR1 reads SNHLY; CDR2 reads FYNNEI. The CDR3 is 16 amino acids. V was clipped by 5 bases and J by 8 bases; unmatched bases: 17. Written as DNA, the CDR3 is TGTGCCAGCAGTTCCATGGTCGACAGGGAGGATGTGGGCTACACCTTC. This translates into CASSSMVDREDVGYTF.